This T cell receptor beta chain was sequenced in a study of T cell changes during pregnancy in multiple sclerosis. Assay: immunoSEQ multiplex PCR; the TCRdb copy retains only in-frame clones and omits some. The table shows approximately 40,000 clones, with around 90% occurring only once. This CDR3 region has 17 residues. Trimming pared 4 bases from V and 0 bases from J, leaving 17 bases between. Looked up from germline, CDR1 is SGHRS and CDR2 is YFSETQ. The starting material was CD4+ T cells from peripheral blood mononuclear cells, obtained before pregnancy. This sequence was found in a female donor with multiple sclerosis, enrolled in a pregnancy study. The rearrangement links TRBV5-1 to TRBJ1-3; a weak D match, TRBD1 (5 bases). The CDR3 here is CASSPSTEMLSGNTIYF. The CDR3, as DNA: TGCGCCAGCAGCCCTTCGACAGAGATGCTCTCTGGAAACACCATATATTTT. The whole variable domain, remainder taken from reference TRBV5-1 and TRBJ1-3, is KAGVTQTPRYLIKTRGQQVTLSCSPISGHRSVSWYQQTPGQGLQFLFEYFSETQRNKGNFPGRFSGRQFSNSRSEMNVSTLELGDSALYLCASSPSTEMLSGNTIYFGEGSWLTVV.